This T cell receptor (beta chain) is drawn from a study of neurological immune-mediated disorders. Whole-study findings and limits: Expanded clones shared no CDR3 amino acid sequences across subjects, suggesting private repertoires in all groups.

From germline, CDR1 is SGHAT and CDR2 FQNNGV. The CDR3 covers 15 residues. V lost 4 bases and J lost 1; bases outside the gene matches: 5. With 10-nucleotide random UMIs included, cDNA was synthesized by 5'RACE. TCRdb analysed the 5' RACE reads with MiXCR anew, one entry per CDR3 protein. Here the sample spans about 29,000 distinct CDR3 sequences, 12% being singletons. This clonotype appeared many times. Its specificity is not known. The V call is TRBV11-2, the J call TRBJ1-1; TRBD1 matches at 8 bases. This receptor was identified in a woman between 55 and 75 years old in good health. Input material: PBMCs. This chain's CDR3 is CASSSRQGQNTEAFF. In DNA, the CDR3 is TGTGCCAGCAGCTCGCGACAGGGGCAGAACACTGAAGCTTTCTTT. Based on the CDR3 plus reference TRBV11-2 and TRBJ1-1, the full variable domain is EAGVAQSPRYKIIEKRQSVAFWCNPISGHATLYWYQQILGQGPKLLIQFQNNGVVDDSQLPKDRFSAERLKGVDSTLKIQPAKLEDSAVYLCASSSRQGQNTEAFFGQGTRLTVV.